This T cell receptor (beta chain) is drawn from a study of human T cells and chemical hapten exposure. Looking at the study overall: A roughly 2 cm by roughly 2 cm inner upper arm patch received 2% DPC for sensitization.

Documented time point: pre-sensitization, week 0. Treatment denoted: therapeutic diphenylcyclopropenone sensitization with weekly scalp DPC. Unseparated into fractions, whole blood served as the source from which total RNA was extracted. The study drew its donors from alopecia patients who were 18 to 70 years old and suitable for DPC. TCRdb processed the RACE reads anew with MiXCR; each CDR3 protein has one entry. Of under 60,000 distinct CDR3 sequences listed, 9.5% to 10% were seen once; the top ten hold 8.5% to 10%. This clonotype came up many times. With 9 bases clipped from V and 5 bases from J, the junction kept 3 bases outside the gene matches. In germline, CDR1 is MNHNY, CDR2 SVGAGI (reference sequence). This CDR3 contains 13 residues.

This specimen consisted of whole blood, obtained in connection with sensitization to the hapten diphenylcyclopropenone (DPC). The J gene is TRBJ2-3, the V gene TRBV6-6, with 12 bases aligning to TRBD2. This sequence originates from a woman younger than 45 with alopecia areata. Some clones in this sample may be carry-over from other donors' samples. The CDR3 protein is CASQTSGGDTQYF. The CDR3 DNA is TGTGCCAGTCAGACTAGCGGGGGAGATACGCAGTATTTT.